This T cell receptor (beta chain) was obtained from a study of blood T cell repertoires in COVID-19. CDR3 size: 11 residues. Trimming took 2 bases from V and 7 from J, leaving 5 bases between them. Germline V gene data show CDR1 as LGHDT and CDR2 as YNNKEL (reference sequence). With respect to this clone: The same CDR3 also results from other DNA sequences found in this sample.

Assay: immunoSEQ multiplex PCR; the TCRdb copy retains only in-frame clones and omits some. The sample contains some 100,000 clones, roughly 88% of which appear only once. Specimen: peripheral blood. The TCR was taken from a woman aged 55-75 years with acute or convalescent COVID-19. J is TRBJ1-1 and V is TRBV3-1 (or the pseudogene TRBV3-2), with D maybe TRBD1 (5 bases). This CDR3 is CASSQRGEAFF. The CDR3 nucleotides are TGTGCCAGCAGCCAAAGGGGTGAAGCTTTCTTT.